The present entry profiles one T cell receptor (beta chain) with its context. The authors' processing: Amplification from reference gene primers served as the basis for estimated nucleated cell counts. Data came from immunoSEQ multiplex PCR; TCRdb stores just in-frame clones and leaves some out. The D gene and trimming were derived from the DNA, and the V and J assignments and clone size from that table. The data contain fewer than 110,000 clones, around 85% of them singletons. This CDR3 has 15 residues. CDR1 and CDR2 (germline): SGHKS, YYEKEE (reference sequence). V lost 2 bases to trimming and J lost 2 bases, with 12 bases between them. This record comes from a study of blood T cell repertoires in COVID-19. Turning to the study itself: Samples representing acute and convalescent COVID-19 were sourced from the United States, Italy and Spain. The analysed material was cDNA or gDNA that came from T cells, B-cell-depleted T cells, or PBMCs.

Sequenced material: peripheral blood. The chain links TRBV5-5 to TRBJ2-3; possibly TRBD2 for D (6 bases). This TCR derives from a woman in her 70s with active or convalescent COVID-19. The CDR3 sequence: CASSFRDFPTDTQYF. DNA for the CDR3: TGTGCCAGCAGCTTCCGGGACTTCCCCACAGATACGCAGTATTTT.